This is a list of T cell receptor beta chains from one sample in a study of T cell responses to AZD1222 COVID-19 vaccine. Libraries were prepared by immunoSEQ multiplex PCR; TCRdb keeps only in-frame clonotypes and omits some of them. The table records 100,000 to 150,000 clones, approximately 90% of them present only once. Sequencing used peripheral blood, obtained on day 0 of AZD1222 vaccination. These receptors all come from an adult in good health. The CDR3 runs from the conserved cysteine through the conserved F or W. A D gene is named only where the DNA matches it firmly. Some rows have no size entry. The others give once, few or many, or a class for an expanded clone.

V gene,D gene,J gene,clone size,CDR3 protein,CDR3 DNA
TRBV19,NA,TRBJ1-4,NA,CASSMGRLNEKLFF,TGTGCCAGTAGTATGGGGAGGCTTAATGAAAAACTGTTTTTT
TRBV9,TRBD1,TRBJ1-6,NA,CASSILTGMDSPLHF,TGTGCCAGCAGCATCTTGACAGGGATGGATTCACCCCTCCACTTT
TRBV7-6,TRBD1,TRBJ1-4,NA,CASSSGTGTFNEKLFF,TGTGCCAGCAGCAGCGGGACAGGGACTTTCAATGAAAAACTGTTTTTT
TRBV6-1,TRBD2,TRBJ2-7,NA,CASSEGTAGGLEQYF,TGTGCCAGCAGTGAAGGTACGGCGGGGGGGCTCGAGCAGTACTTC
TRBV7-3,NA,TRBJ2-3,NA,CASSLAGGTDTQYF,TGTGCCAGCAGCCTCGCAGGGGGCACAGATACGCAGTATTTT
TRBV7-9,NA,TRBJ2-2,NA,CASSVPGHNTGELFF,TGTGCCAGCAGCGTACCGGGTCATAACACCGGGGAGCTGTTTTTT
TRBV30,NA,TRBJ1-1,NA,CAWSLGMDTEAFF,TGTGCCTGGAGTCTGGGGATGGACACTGAAGCTTTCTTT
TRBV28,TRBD1,TRBJ1-5,NA,CASSNRQGTSNQPQHF,TGTGCCAGCAGTAATCGACAGGGTACGAGCAATCAGCCCCAGCATTTT
TRBV7-3,NA,TRBJ2-5,NA,CASSLARQETQYF,TGTGCCAGCAGCTTAGCTAGGCAAGAGACCCAGTACTTC
TRBV4-3,NA,TRBJ2-2,NA,CASSQDLPGVVTGELFF,TGCGCCAGCAGCCAAGATCTGCCGGGGGTCGTCACCGGGGAGCTGTTTTTT
TRBV6-5,NA,TRBJ1-4,NA,CASSYSGGSEKLFF,TGTGCCAGCAGTTACTCTGGGGGGAGTGAAAAACTGTTTTTT
TRBV15,NA,TRBJ1-6,NA,CATSRDFSPLHF,TGTGCCACCAGCAGAGATTTTTCACCCCTCCACTTT
TRBV6-5,NA,TRBJ1-1,once,CASSLGRGGEAFF,TGTGCCAGCAGTCTAGGGAGGGGCGGTGAAGCTTTCTTT
TRBV2,NA,TRBJ2-2,once,CASSEVRTTSTGELFF,TGTGCCAGCAGTGAAGTTCGGACAACCAGCACCGGGGAGCTGTTTTTT
TRBV3-1/TRBV3-2,NA,TRBJ2-7,NA,CASSYPQGGEQYF,TGTGCCAGCAGCTATCCACAGGGCGGCGAGCAGTACTTC
TRBV19,NA,TRBJ2-1,NA,CASRPGSLAGINEQFF,TGTGCCAGTAGGCCTGGGTCGCTAGCCGGGATAAATGAGCAGTTCTTC
TRBV3-1/TRBV3-2,NA,TRBJ2-3,once,CASSQDTTFRDTQYF,TGTGCCAGCAGCCAAGATACAACTTTTCGAGATACGCAGTATTTT
TRBV7-9,NA,TRBJ1-1,NA,CASSLATGDTEAFF,TGTGCCAGCAGCTTAGCTACCGGAGACACTGAAGCTTTCTTT
TRBV18,NA,TRBJ2-7,NA,CASSQFRTAGEQYF,TGTGCCAGCTCACAATTCCGGACAGCCGGCGAGCAGTACTTC
TRBV4-1,NA,TRBJ1-5,NA,CASSQGFRGNQPQHF,TGCGCCAGCAGCCAAGGCTTCAGGGGTAATCAGCCCCAGCATTTT
TRBV5-8,TRBD1,TRBJ1-4,NA,CASRFRGTNEKLFF,TGTGCCAGCAGATTCAGGGGGACTAATGAAAAACTGTTTTTT
TRBV5-4,TRBD1,TRBJ1-4,few,CASSSNRGINEKLFF,TGTGCCAGCAGCTCCAACAGGGGGATAAATGAAAAACTGTTTTTT
TRBV10-1,TRBD1,TRBJ2-3,NA,CASGSGQGRTDTQYF,TGCGCCAGCGGGTCGGGACAGGGCCGCACAGATACGCAGTATTTT
TRBV24-1,TRBD1,TRBJ1-3,NA,CATSDPTGNTIYF,TGTGCCACCAGTGATCCGACAGGGAACACCATATATTTT
TRBV4-2,NA,TRBJ2-3,NA,CASSPSETSRITDTQYF,TGTGCCAGCAGCCCCTCCGAGACTAGTAGGATCACAGATACGCAGTATTTT